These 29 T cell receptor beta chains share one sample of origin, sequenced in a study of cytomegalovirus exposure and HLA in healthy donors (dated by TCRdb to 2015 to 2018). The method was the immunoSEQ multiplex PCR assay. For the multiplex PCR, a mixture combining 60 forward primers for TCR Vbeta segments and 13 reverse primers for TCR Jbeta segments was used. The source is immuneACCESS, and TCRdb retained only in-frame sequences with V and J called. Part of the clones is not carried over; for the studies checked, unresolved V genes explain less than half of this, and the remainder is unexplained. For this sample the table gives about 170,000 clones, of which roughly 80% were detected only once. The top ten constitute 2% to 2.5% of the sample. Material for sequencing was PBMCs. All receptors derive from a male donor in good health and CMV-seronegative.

Here the CDR3 reads CASSLFRTGVNTGELFF. In nucleotides, the CDR3 is TGCGCCAGCAGCTTGTTCAGGACAGGTGTGAACACCGGGGAGCTGTTTTTT. V is TRBV5-1 and J is TRBJ2-2; 7 positions agree with TRBD1. The CDR3 loop spans 17 amino acids. CDR1 SGHRS and CDR2 YFSETQ come from the germline V gene. Unmatched junction bases numbered 7, after V lost 1 base and J lost 1 base.

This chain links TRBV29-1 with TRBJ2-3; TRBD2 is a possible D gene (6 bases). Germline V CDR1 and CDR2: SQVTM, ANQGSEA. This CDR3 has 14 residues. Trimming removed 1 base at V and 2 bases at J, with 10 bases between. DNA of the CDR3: TGCAGCGTTGAAGCCCGGGGGTTCACAGATACGCAGTATTTT. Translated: CSVEARGFTDTQYF.

The CDR3 DNA reads TGTGCCAGTAGTATTTTTCTCCGGGAGTATCAGCCCCAGCATTTT. This sequence encodes CASSIFLREYQPQHF. The V gene is TRBV19, the J gene TRBJ1-5, with unresolved D. This CDR3 has 15 amino acids. Per germline, CDR1 LNHDA and CDR2 SQIVND (reference sequence). Trimming removed 3 bases from V and 5 bases from J, with 14 bases in between.

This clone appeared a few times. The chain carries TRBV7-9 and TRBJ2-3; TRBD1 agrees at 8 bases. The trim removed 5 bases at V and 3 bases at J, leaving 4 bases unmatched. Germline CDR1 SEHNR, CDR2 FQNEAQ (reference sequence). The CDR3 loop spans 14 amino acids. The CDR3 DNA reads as TGTGCCAGCAGCCCAGGACAGGGAACAGATACGCAGTATTTT. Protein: CASSPGQGTDTQYF.

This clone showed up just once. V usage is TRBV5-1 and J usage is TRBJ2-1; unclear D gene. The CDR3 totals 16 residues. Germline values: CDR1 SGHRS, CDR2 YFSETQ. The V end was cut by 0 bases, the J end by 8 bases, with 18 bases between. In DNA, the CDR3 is TGCGCCAGCAGCTTGGTGCTACAGAACCAAGCACATGAGCAGTTCTTC. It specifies CASSLVLQNQAHEQFF.

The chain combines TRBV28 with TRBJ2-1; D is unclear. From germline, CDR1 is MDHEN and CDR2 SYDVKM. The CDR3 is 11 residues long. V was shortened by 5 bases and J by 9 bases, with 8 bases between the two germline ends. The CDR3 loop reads CASSKLGEQFF. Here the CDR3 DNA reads TGTGCCAGCAGTAAGCTTGGTGAGCAGTTCTTC.

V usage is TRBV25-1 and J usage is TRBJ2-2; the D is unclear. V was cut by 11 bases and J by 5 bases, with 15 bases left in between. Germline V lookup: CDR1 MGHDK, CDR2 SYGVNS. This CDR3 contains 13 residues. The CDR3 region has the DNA TGTGCCCCCAGTCCGCAGGCAACCGGGGAGCTGTTTTTT. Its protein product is CAPSPQATGELFF.

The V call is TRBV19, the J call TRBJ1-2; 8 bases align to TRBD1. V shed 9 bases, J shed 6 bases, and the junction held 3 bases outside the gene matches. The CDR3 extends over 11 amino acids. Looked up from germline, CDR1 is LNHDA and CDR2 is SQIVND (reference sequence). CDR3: CASQTGDGYTF. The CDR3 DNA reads TGTGCCAGCCAGACAGGGGATGGCTACACCTTC.

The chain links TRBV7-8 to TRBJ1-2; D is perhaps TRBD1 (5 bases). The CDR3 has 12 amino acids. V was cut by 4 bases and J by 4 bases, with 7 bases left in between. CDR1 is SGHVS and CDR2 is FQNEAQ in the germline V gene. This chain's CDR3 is CASSSDSYGYTF. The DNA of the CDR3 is TGTGCCAGCAGCTCCGACAGCTATGGCTACACCTTC.

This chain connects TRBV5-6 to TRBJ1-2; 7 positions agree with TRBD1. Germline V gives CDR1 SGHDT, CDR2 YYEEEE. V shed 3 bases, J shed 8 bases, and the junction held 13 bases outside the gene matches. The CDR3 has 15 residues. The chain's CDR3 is CASSSGSTGMRGYTF. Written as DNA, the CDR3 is TGTGCCAGCAGCTCCGGGTCGACAGGGATGCGGGGCTACACCTTC.

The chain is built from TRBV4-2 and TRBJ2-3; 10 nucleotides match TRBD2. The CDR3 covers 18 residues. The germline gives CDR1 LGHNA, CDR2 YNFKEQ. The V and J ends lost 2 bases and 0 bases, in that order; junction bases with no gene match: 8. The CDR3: CASSQRRLAGGSTDTQYF. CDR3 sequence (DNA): TGTGCCAGCAGCCAACGACGGTTAGCGGGGGGTAGCACAGATACGCAGTATTTT.

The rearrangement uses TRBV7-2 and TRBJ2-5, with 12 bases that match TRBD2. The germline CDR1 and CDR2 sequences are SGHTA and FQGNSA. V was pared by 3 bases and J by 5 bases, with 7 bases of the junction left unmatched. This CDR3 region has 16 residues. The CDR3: CASSFRLAGAGETQYF. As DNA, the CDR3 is TGTGCCAGCAGCTTCCGACTAGCGGGAGCGGGCGAGACCCAGTACTTC.

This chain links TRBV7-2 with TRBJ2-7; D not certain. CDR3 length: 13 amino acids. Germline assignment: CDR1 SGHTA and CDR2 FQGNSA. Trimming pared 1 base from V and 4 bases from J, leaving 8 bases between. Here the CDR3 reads CASSLEAVYEQYF. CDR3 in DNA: TGTGCCAGCAGCTTAGAAGCTGTTTACGAGCAGTACTTC.

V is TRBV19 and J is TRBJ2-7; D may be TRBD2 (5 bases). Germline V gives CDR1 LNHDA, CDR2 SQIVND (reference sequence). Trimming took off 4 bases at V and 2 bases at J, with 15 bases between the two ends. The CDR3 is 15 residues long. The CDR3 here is CASSSSVWATYEQYF. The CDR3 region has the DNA TGTGCCAGTAGTAGTAGCGTATGGGCCACCTACGAGCAGTACTTC.

The CDR3 nucleotides read TGTGCCAGCATCACACAATACTACAGGGGCGATAGCAATCAGCCCCAGCATTTT. This gives the protein CASITQYYRGDSNQPQHF. The chain couples TRBV11-3 to TRBJ1-5, with 7 positions matching TRBD1. V was pared by 7 bases and J by 0 bases, with 15 bases of the junction left unmatched. The CDR3 length is 18 residues. CDR1 SGHNT and CDR2 YENEEA come from the germline V gene.

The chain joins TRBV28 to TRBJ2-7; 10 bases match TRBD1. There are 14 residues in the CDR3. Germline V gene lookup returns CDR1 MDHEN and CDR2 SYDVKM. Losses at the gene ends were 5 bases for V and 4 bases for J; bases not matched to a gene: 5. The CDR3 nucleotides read TGTGCCAGCAGTCGGGGGACAGGGGTTTACGAGCAGTACTTC. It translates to CASSRGTGVYEQYF.

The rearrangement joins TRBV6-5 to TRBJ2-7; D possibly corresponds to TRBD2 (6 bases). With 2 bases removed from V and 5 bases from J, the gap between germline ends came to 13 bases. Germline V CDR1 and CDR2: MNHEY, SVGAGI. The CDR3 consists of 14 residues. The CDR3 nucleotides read TGTGCCAGCAGTTACGGAGGGCGCGGTAACGAGCAGTACTTC. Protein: CASSYGGRGNEQYF.

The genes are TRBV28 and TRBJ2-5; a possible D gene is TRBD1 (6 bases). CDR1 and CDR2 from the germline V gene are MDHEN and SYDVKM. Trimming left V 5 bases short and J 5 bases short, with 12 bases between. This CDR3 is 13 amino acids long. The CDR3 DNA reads TGTGCCAGCAGTATAACAGGGATGGAGACCCAGTACTTC. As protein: CASSITGMETQYF.

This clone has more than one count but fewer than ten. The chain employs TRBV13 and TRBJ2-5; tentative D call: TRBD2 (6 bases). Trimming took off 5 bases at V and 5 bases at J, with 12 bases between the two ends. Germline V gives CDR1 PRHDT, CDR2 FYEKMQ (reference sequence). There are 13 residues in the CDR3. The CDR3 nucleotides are TGTGCCAGCAGCCCGGGGGATTCGGAGACCCAGTACTTC. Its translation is CASSPGDSETQYF.

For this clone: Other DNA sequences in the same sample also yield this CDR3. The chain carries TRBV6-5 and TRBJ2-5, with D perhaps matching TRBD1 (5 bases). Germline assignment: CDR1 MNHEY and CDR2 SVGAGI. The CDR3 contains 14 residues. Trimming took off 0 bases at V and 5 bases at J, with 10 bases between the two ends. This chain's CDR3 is CASSYSGAEETQYF. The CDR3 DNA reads TGTGCCAGCAGTTACTCAGGGGCAGAGGAGACCCAGTACTTC.

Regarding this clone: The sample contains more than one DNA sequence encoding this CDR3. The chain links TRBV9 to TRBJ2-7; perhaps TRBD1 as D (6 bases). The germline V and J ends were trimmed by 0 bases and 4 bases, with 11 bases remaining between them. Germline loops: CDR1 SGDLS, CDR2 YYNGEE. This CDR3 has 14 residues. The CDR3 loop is CASSVAGGGYEQYF. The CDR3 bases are TGTGCCAGCAGCGTAGCTGGGGGCGGATACGAGCAGTACTTC.

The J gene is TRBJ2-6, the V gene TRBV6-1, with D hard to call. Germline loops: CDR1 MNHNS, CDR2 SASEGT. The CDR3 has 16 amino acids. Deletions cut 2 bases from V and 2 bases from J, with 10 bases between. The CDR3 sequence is CASSETWRAGANVLTF. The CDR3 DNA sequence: TGTGCCAGCAGTGAAACGTGGAGAGCTGGGGCCAACGTCCTGACTTTC.

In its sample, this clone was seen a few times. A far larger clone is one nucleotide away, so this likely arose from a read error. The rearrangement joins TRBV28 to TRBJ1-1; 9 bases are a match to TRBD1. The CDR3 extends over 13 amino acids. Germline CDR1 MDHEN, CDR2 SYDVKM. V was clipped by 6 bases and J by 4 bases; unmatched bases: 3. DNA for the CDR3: TGTGCCAGCAGGCCGACAGGGGGCACTGAAGCTTTCTTT. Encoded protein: CASRPTGGTEAFF.

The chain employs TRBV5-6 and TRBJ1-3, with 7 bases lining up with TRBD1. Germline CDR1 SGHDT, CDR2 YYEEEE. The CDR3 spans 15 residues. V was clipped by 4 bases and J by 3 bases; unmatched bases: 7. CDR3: CASSPQGVDGNTIYF. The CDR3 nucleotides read TGTGCCAGCAGCCCCCAGGGGGTCGATGGAAACACCATATATTTT.

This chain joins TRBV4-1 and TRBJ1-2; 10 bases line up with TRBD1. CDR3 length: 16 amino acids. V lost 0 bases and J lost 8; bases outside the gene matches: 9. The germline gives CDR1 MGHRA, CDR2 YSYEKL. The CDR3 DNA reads TGCGCCAGCAGCCAAGAGGCGACAGGGGGCGCCGGCGGCTACACCTTC. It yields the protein CASSQEATGGAGGYTF.

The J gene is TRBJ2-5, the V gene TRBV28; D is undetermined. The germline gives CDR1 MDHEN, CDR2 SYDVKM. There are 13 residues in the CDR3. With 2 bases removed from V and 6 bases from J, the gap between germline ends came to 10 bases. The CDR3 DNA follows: TGTGCCAGCAGTTTACCCTCGAGGAAGACCCAGTACTTC. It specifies CASSLPSRKTQYF.

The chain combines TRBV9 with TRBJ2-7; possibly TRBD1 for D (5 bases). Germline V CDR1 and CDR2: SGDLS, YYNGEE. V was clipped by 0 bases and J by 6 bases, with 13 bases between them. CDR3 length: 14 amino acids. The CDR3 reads CASSVAWQGGEQYF. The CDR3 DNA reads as TGTGCCAGCAGCGTAGCTTGGCAGGGTGGCGAGCAGTACTTC. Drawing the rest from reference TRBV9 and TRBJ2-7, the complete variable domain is DSGVTQTPKHLITATGQRVTLRCSPRSGDLSVYWYQQSLDQGLQFLIQYYNGEERAKGNILERFSAQQFPDLHSELNLSSLELGDSALYFCASSVAWQGGEQYFGPGTRLTVT.

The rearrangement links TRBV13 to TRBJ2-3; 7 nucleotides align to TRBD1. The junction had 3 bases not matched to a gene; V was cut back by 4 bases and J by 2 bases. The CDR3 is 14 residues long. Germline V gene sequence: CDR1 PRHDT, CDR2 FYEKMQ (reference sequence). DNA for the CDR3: TGTGCCAGCAGCTCGGGACAGCTCACAGATACGCAGTATTTT. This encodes CASSSGQLTDTQYF.

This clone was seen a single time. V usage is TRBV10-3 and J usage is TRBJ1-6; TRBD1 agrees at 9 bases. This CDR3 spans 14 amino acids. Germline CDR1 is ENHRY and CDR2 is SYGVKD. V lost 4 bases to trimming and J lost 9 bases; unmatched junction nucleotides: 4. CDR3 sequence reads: CAISGDREVSPLHF. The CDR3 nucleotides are TGTGCCATCAGTGGGGACAGGGAGGTTTCACCCCTCCACTTT.